The 8 T cell receptor beta chains given below trace back to one sample, sequenced in a study of cytomegalovirus exposure and HLA in healthy donors. This PCR relied on a set of 60 Vbeta primers and 13 Jbeta primers. Method: immunoSEQ multiplex PCR; TCRdb's copy keeps in-frame clones and lacks some. The table includes roughly 250,000 clones, over 70% detected once. The sample comprised PBMCs. The receptors come from a girl aged 2 to 9 in good health and CMV-seronegative.

The chain links TRBV30 to TRBJ2-6, with TRBD1 identical over 7 bases. J lost 0 bases, V lost 5 bases, and 4 bases had no gene match. Looked up from germline, CDR1 is GTSNPN and CDR2 is SVGIG (reference sequence). The CDR3 runs 15 residues. The CDR3 reads CAWGTALSGANVLTF. The CDR3 nucleotides read TGTGCCTGGGGGACAGCTCTCTCTGGGGCCAACGTCCTGACTTTC.

The chain is built from TRBV7-2 and TRBJ1-5; 7 bases line up with TRBD1. This CDR3 is built from 15 residues. Germline CDR1 SGHTA, CDR2 FQGNSA. J lost 4 bases, V lost 3 bases, and 6 bases had no gene match. The CDR3 region is CASSLRQGINQPQHF. CDR3 DNA sequence: TGTGCCAGCAGCTTGCGACAGGGCATTAATCAGCCCCAGCATTTT.

The gene calls are TRBV29-1 and TRBJ2-7; 8 bases match TRBD1. The germline gives CDR1 SQVTM, CDR2 ANQGSEA. The CDR3 totals 13 residues. The junction had 8 bases not matched to a gene; V was cut back by 7 bases and J by 3 bases. CDR3 region: CSGRTGRSYEQYF. The CDR3 coding sequence is TGCAGCGGGAGGACAGGGCGCAGCTACGAGCAGTACTTC.

V is TRBV5-8 and J is TRBJ2-7; D is possibly TRBD2 (6 bases). Trimming stripped 2 bases from V and 6 bases from J, with 15 bases between. Germline V lookup: CDR1 SGHTS, CDR2 YDEGEE. This CDR3 spans 14 amino acids. In DNA form, the CDR3 reads TGTGCCAGCAGCTTCTATCTAGCGACGATCGAGCAGTACTTC. It encodes CASSFYLATIEQYF.

This clone was observed a handful of times. The chain couples TRBV28 to TRBJ2-7; D gene uncertain. Germline V gene lookup returns CDR1 MDHEN and CDR2 SYDVKM. The germline V and J ends were trimmed by 7 bases and 2 bases, with 12 bases remaining between them. The CDR3 contains 13 residues. For the CDR3, the DNA is TGTGCCAGCAATTGGGCGAGTACCTACGAGCAGTACTTC. Its protein is CASNWASTYEQYF.

This clone was seen a few times. The rearrangement links TRBV5-1 to TRBJ1-2, with 8 bases fitting TRBD1. Per germline, CDR1 SGHRS and CDR2 YFSETQ. The CDR3 length is 14 residues. V dropped 5 bases and J dropped 2; count of bases not matched to a gene: 5. This CDR3 is CASSGQGQNYGYTF. CDR3 in DNA: TGCGCCAGCAGTGGACAGGGTCAGAACTATGGCTACACCTTC.

About this clone: The identical CDR3 is also encoded by other nucleotide sequences in the sample. The chain joins TRBV5-1 to TRBJ1-5; D may be TRBD1 (5 bases). This CDR3 is 13 amino acids long. Trimming took 4 bases from V and 3 from J, leaving 8 bases between them. Germline V gene sequence: CDR1 SGHRS, CDR2 YFSETQ. In DNA, the CDR3 is TGCGCCAGCAGCCTGGGGCTCAATCAGCCCCAGCATTTT. Its translation is CASSLGLNQPQHF.

CDR3 nucleotides: TGTGCCATCACCCGTTCGGACAGCAACACCGGGGAGCTGTTTTTT. This encodes CAITRSDSNTGELFF. This rearrangement joins TRBV10-3 to TRBJ2-2, with D tentatively TRBD1 (6 bases). Germline lookup yields CDR1 ENHRY and CDR2 SYGVKD. The CDR3 is 15 residues long. V shed 7 bases and J shed 2 bases, with 14 bases lying between them.